These 6 T cell receptor beta chains were sequenced from one sample in a study of response to subunit inactivated influenza vaccine. In TCRdb, the RT-PCR reads were re-called with MiXCR into one record per CDR3 protein. The table records approximately 700,000 distinct CDR3 sequences, around 13% of them present only once. Source: PBMCs from blood, taken approximately 15 days before vaccination. The receptors here all came from a man aged 50 to 59 who received an inactivated influenza vaccine.

The chain combines TRBV28 with TRBJ2-7, with TRBD1 identical over 9 bases. In germline, CDR1 is MDHEN, CDR2 SYDVKM. Unmatched junction bases numbered 12, after V lost 6 bases and J lost 6 bases. This CDR3 has 15 amino acids. The CDR3 loop reads CASRGSPGQGSEQYF. The CDR3 DNA is TGTGCCAGCAGGGGATCCCCGGGACAGGGTTCCGAGCAGTACTTC. The whole variable domain, remainder taken from reference TRBV28 and TRBJ2-7, is DVKVTQSSRYLVKRTGEKVFLECVQDMDHENMFWYRQDPGLGLRLIYFSYDVKMKEKGDIPEGYSVSREKKERFSLILESASTNQTSMYLCASRGSPGQGSEQYFGPGTRLTVT.

This clonotype was counted many times. The V gene is TRBV5-1, the J gene TRBJ1-3; weak D call: TRBD1 (5 bases). V was trimmed by 3 bases and J by 2 bases, leaving 9 bases between them. Germline V lookup: CDR1 SGHRS, CDR2 YFSETQ. This CDR3 contains 14 residues. The CDR3 is CASSYGGPGNTIYF. As DNA, the CDR3 is TGCGCCAGCAGCTACGGGGGACCTGGAAACACCATATATTTT.

The chain uses TRBV6-2 or TRBV6-3 and TRBJ2-2; D unresolved. This CDR3 has 14 amino acids. CDR1 is MNHEY and CDR2 is SVGEGT in the germline V gene. Trimming cost V 1 base and J 1 base, with 4 bases left between them. CDR3 DNA: TGTGCCAGCAGTTACTACCAGAACACCGGGGAGCTGTTTTTT. As protein: CASSYYQNTGELFF.

V usage is TRBV7-6 and J usage is TRBJ2-1; D could derive from TRBD1 or TRBD2 (6 bases each). There are 15 residues in the CDR3. V lost 4 bases and J 6 bases, leaving 16 bases between the germline ends. Per the germline V gene, CDR1 is SGHVS and CDR2 is FNYEAQ. CDR3 in amino acids: CASSSGTEGGNEQFF. CDR3 in DNA: TGTGCCAGCAGCTCCGGGACGGAGGGGGGCAATGAGCAGTTCTTC. Looking up the rest from reference TRBV7-6 and TRBJ2-1 gives the full variable domain: GAGVSQSPRYKVTKRGQDVALRCDPISGHVSLYWYRQALGQGPEFLTYFNYEAQQDKSGLPNDRFSAERPEGSISTLTIQRTEQRDSAMYRCASSSGTEGGNEQFFGPGTRLTVL.

CDR3 sequence reads: CASSFRGARAPYEQYF. The CDR3, as DNA: TGTGCCAGCAGCTTTCGGGGGGCTCGGGCCCCCTACGAGCAGTACTTC. The chain has TRBV7-2 and TRBJ2-7; a weak D match, TRBD2 (7 bases). With 3 bases removed from V and 2 bases from J, the gap between germline ends came to 17 bases. The CDR3 extends over 16 amino acids. Germline V gives CDR1 SGHTA, CDR2 FQGNSA.

This clonotype has ten or more counts. The chain has TRBV25-1 and TRBJ2-5; 9 bases align to TRBD1. V was clipped by 2 bases and J by 5 bases; unmatched bases: 6. The CDR3 length is 15 residues. CDR1 and CDR2 from the germline V gene are MGHDK and SYGVNS. The CDR3 sequence: CASSERDREGETQYF. CDR3 nucleotides: TGTGCCAGCAGTGAAAGGGACAGGGAAGGGGAGACCCAGTACTTC.